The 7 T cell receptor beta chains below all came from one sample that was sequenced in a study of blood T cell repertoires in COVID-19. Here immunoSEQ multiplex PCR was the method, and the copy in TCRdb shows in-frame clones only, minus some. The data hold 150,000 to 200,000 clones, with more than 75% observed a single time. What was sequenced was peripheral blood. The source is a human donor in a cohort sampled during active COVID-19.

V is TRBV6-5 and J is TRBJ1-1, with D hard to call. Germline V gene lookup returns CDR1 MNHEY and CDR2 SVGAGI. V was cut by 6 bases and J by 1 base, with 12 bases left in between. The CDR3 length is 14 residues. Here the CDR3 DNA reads TGTGCCAGCAGAAGCCGGGCGGGGAACACTGAAGCTTTCTTT. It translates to CASRSRAGNTEAFF.

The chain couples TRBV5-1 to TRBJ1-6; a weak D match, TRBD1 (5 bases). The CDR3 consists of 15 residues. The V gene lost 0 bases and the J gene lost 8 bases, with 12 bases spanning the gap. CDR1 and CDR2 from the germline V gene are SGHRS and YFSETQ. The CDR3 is CASSLVGGSDSPLHF. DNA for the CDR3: TGCGCCAGCAGCTTGGTGGGGGGTAGTGATTCACCCCTCCACTTT.

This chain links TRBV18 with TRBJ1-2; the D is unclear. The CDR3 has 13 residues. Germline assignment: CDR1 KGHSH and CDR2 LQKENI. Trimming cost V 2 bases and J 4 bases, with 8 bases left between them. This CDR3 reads CASSPDGSYGYTF. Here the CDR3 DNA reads TGTGCCAGCTCACCAGACGGGAGCTATGGCTACACCTTC.

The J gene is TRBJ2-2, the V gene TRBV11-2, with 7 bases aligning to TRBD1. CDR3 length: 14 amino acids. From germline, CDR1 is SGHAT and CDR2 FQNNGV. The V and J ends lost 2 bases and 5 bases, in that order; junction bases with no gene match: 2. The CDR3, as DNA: TGTGCCAGCAGCTTAAACAGGGGAACCGGGGAGCTGTTTTTT. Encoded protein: CASSLNRGTGELFF.

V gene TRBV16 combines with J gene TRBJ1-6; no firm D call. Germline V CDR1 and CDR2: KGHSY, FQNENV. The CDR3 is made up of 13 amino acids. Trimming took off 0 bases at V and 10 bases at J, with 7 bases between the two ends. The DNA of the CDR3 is TGTGCCAGCAGCCAATCCTTAATCTCACCCCTCCACTTT. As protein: CASSQSLISPLHF. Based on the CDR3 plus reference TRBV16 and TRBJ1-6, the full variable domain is GEEVAQTPKHLVRGEGQKAKLYCAPIKGHSYVFWYQQVLKNEFKFLISFQNENVFDETGMPKERFSAKCLPNSPCSLEIQATKLEDSAVYFCASSQSLISPLHFGNGTRLTVT.

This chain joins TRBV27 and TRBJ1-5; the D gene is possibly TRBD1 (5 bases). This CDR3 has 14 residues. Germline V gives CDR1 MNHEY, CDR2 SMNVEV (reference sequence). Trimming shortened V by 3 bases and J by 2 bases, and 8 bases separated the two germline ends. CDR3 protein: CASSFAGRNQPQHF. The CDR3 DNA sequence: TGTGCCAGCAGTTTCGCAGGGCGCAATCAGCCCCAGCATTTT.

The CDR3 nucleotides are TGTGCCAGCAGCCAGACCTGGGGAGGAAGTAGCACAGATACGCAGTATTTT. Its translation: CASSQTWGGSSTDTQYF. This chain uses TRBV3-1 (or the pseudogene TRBV3-2) with TRBJ2-3, with D tentatively TRBD2 (6 bases). The V end was cut by 3 bases, the J end by 0 bases, with 16 bases between. The CDR3 length is 17 residues. Germline lookup yields CDR1 LGHDT and CDR2 YNNKEL (reference sequence).